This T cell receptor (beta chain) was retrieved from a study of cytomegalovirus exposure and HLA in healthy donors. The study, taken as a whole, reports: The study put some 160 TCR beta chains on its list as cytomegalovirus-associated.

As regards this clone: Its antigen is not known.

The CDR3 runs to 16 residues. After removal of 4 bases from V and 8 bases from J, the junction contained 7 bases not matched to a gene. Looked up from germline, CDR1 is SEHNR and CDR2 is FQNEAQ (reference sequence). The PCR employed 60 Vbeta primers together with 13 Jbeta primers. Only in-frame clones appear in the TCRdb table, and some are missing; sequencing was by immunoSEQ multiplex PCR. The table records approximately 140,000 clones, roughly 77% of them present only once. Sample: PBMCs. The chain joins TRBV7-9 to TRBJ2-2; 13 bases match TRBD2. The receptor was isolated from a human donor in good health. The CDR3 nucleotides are TGTGCCAGCAGCTATGGACTAGCGGGAGTTACGGGGGAGCTGTTTTTT. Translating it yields CASSYGLAGVTGELFF. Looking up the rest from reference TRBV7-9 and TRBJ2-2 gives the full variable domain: DTGVSQNPRHKITKRGQNVTFRCDPISEHNRLYWYRQTLGQGPEFLTYFQNEAQLEKSRLLSDRFSAERPKGSFSTLEIQRTEQGDSAMYLCASSYGLAGVTGELFFGEGSRLTVL.